This is a list of T cell receptor beta chains from one sample in a study of naive and memory T cell subsets. TCRdb reanalysed the UMI-ligation and nested PCR reads using MiXCR and keeps one entry per CDR3 protein. Of approximately 150,000 distinct CDR3 sequences in the sample, approximately 20% were seen once. The specimen was naive CD8+ T cells from blood. The origin of the receptors is a human donor in good health. The CDR3 runs from the conserved cysteine through the conserved F or W. The D gene is left open where the match is weak. Not all rows give a size; the values are once, few, many and, for expanded clones, a class.

j_call,clone_size,v_call,d_call,cdr3_nt,cdr3_aa
TRBJ2-1,-,TRBV29-1,-,TGCAGCGTTGAAGTGGCTCAACGGAGGGACAATGAGCAGTTATTC,CSVEVAQRRDNEQLF
TRBJ1-5,-,TRBV3-1,-,TGTGCCAGCAGCCGATCGGGGAGGGACCAGCCCCAGCATTTT,CASSRSGRDQPQHF
TRBJ2-1,-,TRBV10-2,-,TGCGCCAGCAGTGGACTTGGCGAGCAGTTCTTC,CASSGLGEQFF
TRBJ2-5,few,TRBV20-1,-,TGCAGTCCCACCAGTTACCAAGAGACCCAGTACTTC,CSPTSYQETQYF
TRBJ2-3,few,TRBV20-1,-,TGCAGTGCTAGAGATACTAGGGCAGATACGCAGTATTTT,CSARDTRADTQYF
TRBJ2-1,-,TRBV12-3/TRBV12-4,-,TGTGCCAGCACCAATAGATACAATGAGCAGTTCTTC,CASTNRYNEQFF
TRBJ2-7,-,TRBV6-5,TRBD1,TGTGCCAGCAGTTACGTACAGGGGAGCTACGAGCAGTACTTC,CASSYVQGSYEQYF
TRBJ1-2,few,TRBV20-1,-,TGCAGTGCTAGTTCCGGGGTTCACTATGGCTACACCTTC,CSASSGVHYGYTF
TRBJ2-1,few,TRBV24-1,-,TGTGCCACCAGTGATTCGGACATCTTTAATGAGCAGTTCTTC,CATSDSDIFNEQFF
TRBJ2-7,-,TRBV28,TRBD1,TGTGCCAGCAGTTTTCCGGGGACAGGGGTCTACGAGCAGTACTTC,CASSFPGTGVYEQYF
TRBJ2-1,-,TRBV12-3/TRBV12-4,-,TGTGCCAGCAGGGCGGCCGGCAATGAGCAGTTCTTC,CASRAAGNEQFF
TRBJ2-3,-,TRBV2,TRBD1,TGTGCCAGCATTACGACAGGGTTCCTCACAGATACGCAGTATTTT,CASITTGFLTDTQYF
TRBJ2-3,-,TRBV27,-,TGTGCCAGCAGTTTATCGCAGGGAGGAGATACGCAGTATTTT,CASSLSQGGDTQYF
TRBJ2-7,-,TRBV28,TRBD2,TGTGCCAGCAGCCGACTAGCGGGACGCTACGAGCAGTACTTC,CASSRLAGRYEQYF
TRBJ1-3,-,TRBV10-3,-,TGTGCCATAAACCACCCTGGAAACACCATATATTTT,CAINHPGNTIYF
TRBJ2-3,few,TRBV27,TRBD2,TGTGCCAGCAGTCACCGGGGGGAGGGGCTAGCGGGTGGCACAGATACGCAGTATTTT,CASSHRGEGLAGGTDTQYF
TRBJ2-4,-,TRBV2,-,TGTGCCAGCAGTGACGCGGCAGCCAAAAACATTCAGTACTTC,CASSDAAAKNIQYF
TRBJ2-2,many,TRBV10-2,TRBD1,TGCGCCAGCAGTACCGGGACAGGGTGGAACACCGGGGAGCTGTTTTTT,CASSTGTGWNTGELFF
TRBJ2-7,few,TRBV9,-,TGTGCCAGCAGCGTAGGAGCAGGGCTGTCCTACGAGCAGTACTTC,CASSVGAGLSYEQYF
TRBJ1-1,few,TRBV12-3/TRBV12-4,TRBD1,TGTGCCAGCAGTCTGACAGGGCTCACTGAAGCTTTCTTT,CASSLTGLTEAFF
TRBJ2-2,-,TRBV29-1,TRBD2,TGCAGCGTTGAAGGGCTAGCGGGAGCTCCGAACACCGGGGAGCTGTTTTTT,CSVEGLAGAPNTGELFF
TRBJ2-1,few,TRBV27,-,TGTGCCAGCAGTTATCTGGGGGCCAGATCCTACAATGAGCAGTTCTTC,CASSYLGARSYNEQFF
TRBJ2-2,-,TRBV6-5,-,TGTGCCAGCAGTTACTCGCCGCTTGGGCAGGTCGTTGCCGGGGAGCTGTTTTTT,CASSYSPLGQVVAGELFF
TRBJ2-3,-,TRBV5-6,TRBD1,TGTGCCAGCAGCTCGCCGGGACAGGGTGTGACAGATACGCAGTATTTT,CASSSPGQGVTDTQYF
TRBJ2-3,-,TRBV20-1,-,TGCAGTGCTACCGGACCCAAGGGGGAAGATACGCAGTATTTT,CSATGPKGEDTQYF
TRBJ2-7,-,TRBV15,TRBD2,TGTGCCACAAGCAGAGGCCTGGGGGGGTCGGGATCCTACGAGCAGTACTTC,CATSRGLGGSGSYEQYF
TRBJ2-1,few,TRBV6-6,TRBD2,TGTGCCAGCAGTTACGAAGCGGGAGGGGCCTACAATGAGCAGTTCTTC,CASSYEAGGAYNEQFF
TRBJ2-1,-,TRBV7-9,-,TGTGCCAGCGGGTGGAATGAGCAGTTCTTC,CASGWNEQFF
TRBJ2-7,few,TRBV28,-,TGTGCCAGCAGTCAATCCCCCGGGACATTTTACGAGCAGTACTTC,CASSQSPGTFYEQYF
TRBJ2-6,few,TRBV27,-,TGTGCCAGCAGTTACGGAGCTGGGGCCAACGTCCTGACTTTC,CASSYGAGANVLTF
TRBJ1-2,many,TRBV28,TRBD1,TGTGCCAGCAGGCTGGGACAGCCAACCCCCTATGGCTACACCTTC,CASRLGQPTPYGYTF
TRBJ2-2,-,TRBV28,-,TGTGCCAGCAGCCCAACGCGCTCAGGGGAGTGGGTCGGGGAGCTGTTTTTT,CASSPTRSGEWVGELFF
TRBJ2-7,few,TRBV4-1,TRBD1,TGCGCCAGCAGCCAAGATAGGACAGGGCGAATTGTGGTCTACGAGCAGTACTTC,CASSQDRTGRIVVYEQYF